The T cell receptor beta chain under discussion was sequenced for a study of blood T cell repertoires in COVID-19. The wider study: The United States, Italy and Spain supplied acute and convalescent COVID-19 samples. T cells, B-cell-depleted T cells, or PBMCs supplied cDNA or gDNA.

V lost 3 bases, J lost 4 bases, and 12 bases lay in between. From germline, CDR1 is MNHEY and CDR2 SMNVEV (reference sequence). The CDR3 is 14 residues long. Per the study methods: Reference gene primers were amplified, and this amplification served to estimate nucleated cell counts. Data came from immunoSEQ multiplex PCR; TCRdb stores just in-frame clones and leaves some out. The V and J calls and clone size come from that table; D and trimming were worked out from the DNA. In the table there are more than 150,000 clones, approximately 88% of which are singletons. The receptor was derived from a woman aged 55-69 years with acute or convalescent COVID-19. Sequencing was performed on peripheral blood. This chain connects TRBV27 to TRBJ1-1; D might be TRBD1 (5 bases). This CDR3 reads CASSLWQGGTEAFF. The DNA for the CDR3 is TGTGCCAGCAGTTTGTGGCAGGGAGGCACTGAAGCTTTCTTT.